This T cell receptor (beta chain) was found in a study of regulatory T cells in long-lasting Graves disease. The germline CDR1 and CDR2 sequences are MDHEN and SYDVKM. The length of the CDR3 is 17 residues. In building TCR beta libraries, iRepertoire HTBI primers were used together with Arm-PCR of CDR3 regions. Via MiXCR, TCRdb re-called the multiplex PCR reads, giving one row per CDR3 protein. This sample has over 500,000 distinct CDR3 sequences, with 16% found just once. This clonotype was seen many times. Time point described: newly diagnosed GD, antithyroid drugs for less than 3 months. TCR sequences were obtained from RNA taken from PBMCs. Another study also made use of these data, one on T cells in Graves' hyperthyroidism and ophthalmopathy. From that second work: Patients aged 18 to 65 with hyperthyroidism were newly diagnosed, with duration under 2 months.

Sequences were derived from peripheral blood mononuclear cells (PBMCs), sampled at new diagnosis, from a patient treated with antithyroid drugs. The V call is TRBV28, the J call TRBJ2-1; TRBD1 matches at 9 bases. The J call is uncertain, as TRBJ2-5 better fits the DNA end. This TCR came from a woman in her 30s with Graves disease. CDR3 bases: TGTGCCAGCAGTTTACTGAGGGGACAGGGCGCTCTGGAGACCCAGTACTTC. Protein: CASSLLRGQGALETQYF.